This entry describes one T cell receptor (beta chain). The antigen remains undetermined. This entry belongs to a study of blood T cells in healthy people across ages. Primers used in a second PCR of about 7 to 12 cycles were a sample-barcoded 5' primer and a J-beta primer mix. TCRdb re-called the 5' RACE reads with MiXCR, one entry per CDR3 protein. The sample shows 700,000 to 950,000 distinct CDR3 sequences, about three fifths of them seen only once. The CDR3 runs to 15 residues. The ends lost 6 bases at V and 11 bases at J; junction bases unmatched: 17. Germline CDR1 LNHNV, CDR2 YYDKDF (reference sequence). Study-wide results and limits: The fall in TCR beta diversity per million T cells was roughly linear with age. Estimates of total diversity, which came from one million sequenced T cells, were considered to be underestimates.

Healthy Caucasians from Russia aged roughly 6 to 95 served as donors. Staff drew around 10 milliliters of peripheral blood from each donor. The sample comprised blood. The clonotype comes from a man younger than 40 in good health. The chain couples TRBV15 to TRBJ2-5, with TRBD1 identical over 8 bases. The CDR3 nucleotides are TGTGCCACCAGAAGGACAGGGAGTTGGAGAAATGAGCAGTACTTC. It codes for CATRRTGSWRNEQYF.